These T cell receptor beta chains were read from a single sample in a study of T cell responses to AZD1222 COVID-19 vaccine. Profiled with immunoSEQ multiplex PCR; TCRdb holds only in-frame clones, not every one. Of under 250,000 clones listed, around 93% are singletons. The sample here was peripheral blood, taken on day 0 of MenACWY control vaccination. These receptor sequences come from an adult in good health. CDR3s include the opening cysteine and the closing phenylalanine or tryptophan. A D gene is named only where the DNA matches it firmly. Clone sizes are given selectively: once, few, many, or a class where the clone is expanded.

NA	NA	TRBJ1-1	TRBV6-2/TRBV6-3	CASSYSGVAGRVTEAFF	TGTGCCAGCAGTTACTCGGGTGTGGCAGGGAGGGTCACTGAAGCTTTCTTT
NA	NA	TRBJ1-5	TRBV7-8	CASSLSDGLQPQHF	TGTGCCAGCAGCTTAAGTGATGGGCTTCAGCCCCAGCATTTT
once	TRBD1	TRBJ2-3	TRBV7-9	CASSLDWKGQGRVRQYF	TGTGCCAGCAGCTTAGATTGGAAGGGACAGGGAAGAGTTAGGCAGTATTTT
NA	NA	TRBJ1-6	TRBV28	CASSTGGAANSPLHF	TGTGCCAGCAGTACGGGGGGGGCAGCCAATTCACCCCTCCACTTT
NA	NA	TRBJ2-3	TRBV5-1	CASSSGPLTDTQYF	TGCGCCAGCAGCTCGGGACCACTCACAGATACGCAGTATTTT
NA	NA	TRBJ1-1	TRBV12-3/TRBV12-4	CASSFYRTFF	TGTGCCAGCAGTTTCTATAGGACTTTCTTT
NA	NA	TRBJ2-2	TRBV4-2	CASSQGSPNTGELFF	TGTGCCAGCAGCCAAGGGTCCCCGAACACCGGGGAGCTGTTTTTT
NA	NA	TRBJ1-2	TRBV28	CASSPNGGPSGYTF	TGTGCCAGCAGCCCTAACGGGGGCCCATCTGGCTACACCTTC
NA	NA	TRBJ1-5	TRBV3-1/TRBV3-2	CASSLGGQPQHF	TGTGCCAGCAGCCTCGGGGGTCAGCCCCAGCATTTT
NA	TRBD1	TRBJ1-2	TRBV19	CASSMGDRPRSYGYTF	TGTGCCAGTAGTATGGGGGACAGGCCCCGTTCGTATGGCTACACCTTC